This entry lists 32 T cell receptor beta chains sequenced from one sample in a study of lymphopenia after photon versus proton radiotherapy. The method was immunoSEQ multiplex PCR; TCRdb's version includes in-frame clones alone and lacks a portion of them. Among roughly 150,000 clones, approximately 86% were seen once, and the ten largest hold less than 6%. Source: peripheral blood, taken from a patient treated with photon-based radiotherapy. The source is a man aged 50-60 years with gastric cancer.

The chain uses TRBV7-2 and TRBJ2-7, with TRBD2 as a possible D gene (5 bases). The CDR3 has 15 residues. Germline CDR1 is SGHTA and CDR2 is FQGNSA. V shed 1 base and J shed 0 bases, with 10 bases lying between them. This chain's CDR3 is CASSLGDAGSYEQYF. DNA for the CDR3: TGTGCCAGCAGCTTAGGAGACGCGGGCTCCTACGAGCAGTACTTC.

This chain connects TRBV30 to TRBJ1-5; no clear D. The CDR3 extends over 13 amino acids. V shed 2 bases and J shed 4 bases, with 9 bases lying between them. Germline V lookup: CDR1 GTSNPN, CDR2 SVGIG (reference sequence). CDR3: CAWSSESNQPQHF. CDR3 in DNA: TGTGCCTGGAGTTCGGAGAGTAATCAGCCCCAGCATTTT. The full variable domain, with the rest looked up from reference TRBV30 and TRBJ1-5, is SQTIHQWPATLVQPVGSPLSLECTVEGTSNPNLYWYRQAAGRGLQLLFYSVGIGQISSEVPQNLSASRPQDRQFILSSKKLLLSDSGFYLCAWSSESNQPQHFGDGTRLSIL.

This chain uses TRBV30 with TRBJ2-7; 7 bases line up with TRBD2. V lost 8 bases and J lost 2; bases outside the gene matches: 15. The CDR3 runs to 15 residues. CDR1 and CDR2 (germline): GTSNPN, SVGIG (reference sequence). Written as DNA, the CDR3 is TGTGCCCTCACTTCCGGCGGACTAGTGGCCTACGAGCAGTACTTC. Its protein is CALTSGGLVAYEQYF.

V and J are TRBV16 and TRBJ2-7; no clear D. The CDR3 length is 13 residues. V was clipped by 2 bases and J by 3 bases, with 8 bases between them. CDR1 and CDR2 (germline): KGHSY, FQNENV. The CDR3 DNA reads TGTGCCAGCAGCCAACAGAGAGACTACGAGCAGTACTTC. Amino acid sequence: CASSQQRDYEQYF.

The chain couples TRBV29-1 to TRBJ2-4; TRBD2 might be the D (5 bases). V was cut by 6 bases and J by 5 bases, with 11 bases left in between. CDR3 size: 12 residues. The germline gives CDR1 SQVTM, CDR2 ANQGSEA. The DNA of the CDR3 is TGCAGCGTGAGGGATCCCCAAAACATTCAGTACTTC. This translates into CSVRDPQNIQYF. The variable domain in full, with the rest retrieved from reference TRBV29-1 and TRBJ2-4, is SAVISQKPSRDICQRGTSLTIQCQVDSQVTMMFWYRQQPGQSLTLIATANQGSEATYESGFVIDKFPISRPNLTFSTLTVSNMSPEDSSIYLCSVRDPQNIQYFGAGTRLSVL.

This chain joins TRBV27 and TRBJ2-6, with a weak D call TRBD1 (6 bases). The germline V gene encodes CDR1 MNHEY and CDR2 SMNVEV (reference sequence). This CDR3 has 15 residues. V was cut by 6 bases and J by 5 bases, with 14 bases left in between. The CDR3 protein is CASRPGVSWANVLTF. CDR3 sequence (DNA): TGTGCCAGCAGACCAGGGGTTAGCTGGGCCAACGTCCTGACTTTC.

This sequence joins TRBV5-6 and TRBJ1-2; D unclear. CDR3 length: 13 amino acids. Deletions cut 4 bases from V and 8 bases from J, with 15 bases between. CDR1 and CDR2 (germline): SGHDT, YYEEEE. CDR3 nucleotides: TGTGCCAGCAGCCCCGACGCCTTGGGCGGCTACACCTTC. This encodes CASSPDALGGYTF.

This clone was observed a single time. The rearrangement links TRBV7-6 to TRBJ2-3; 12 nucleotides agree with TRBD2. CDR1 is SGHVS, CDR2 FNYEAQ, per germline. This CDR3 is 21 amino acids long. V lost 1 base to trimming and J lost 2 bases; unmatched junction nucleotides: 16. CDR3 amino acids: CASSLGRLAGGSRRATDTQYF. In DNA form, the CDR3 reads TGTGCCAGCAGCTTAGGAAGGCTAGCGGGAGGGTCCCGACGCGCCACAGATACGCAGTATTTT.

The J gene is TRBJ2-1, the V gene TRBV2, with 7 bases matching TRBD2. CDR1 is SNHLY and CDR2 is FYNNEI in the germline V gene. This CDR3 has 14 residues. Trimming removed 7 bases from V and 4 bases from J; junction bases left unmatched: 7. CDR3 sequence: CASTQGLNYNEQFF. CDR3 nucleotides: TGTGCCAGCACTCAGGGACTAAATTACAATGAGCAGTTCTTC.

The chain joins TRBV10-2 to TRBJ2-1; maybe TRBD2 (5 bases). CDR1 WSHSY and CDR2 SAAADI come from the germline V gene. The CDR3 extends over 15 amino acids. The ends were cut back, 0 bases at V and 3 bases at J, with 9 bases in the middle. CDR3 bases: TGCGCCAGCAGTGAGTCGCTAGCACTCTACAATGAGCAGTTCTTC. Translation: CASSESLALYNEQFF.

This clone was detected only once. This chain joins TRBV9 and TRBJ2-2, with 9 bases that match TRBD1. Germline V gene sequence: CDR1 SGDLS, CDR2 YYNGEE. Trimming took 3 bases from V and 7 from J; bases not matched to a gene: 13. The CDR3 runs 17 residues. The CDR3 loop is CASSATYRGQGGGELFF. The CDR3 DNA reads TGTGCCAGCAGCGCGACCTACAGGGGGCAAGGTGGCGGGGAGCTGTTTTTT.

The V gene is TRBV28, the J gene TRBJ1-5; perhaps TRBD1 as D (6 bases). CDR1 MDHEN and CDR2 SYDVKM come from the germline V gene. Trimming took off 6 bases at V and 2 bases at J, with 17 bases between the two ends. CDR3 length: 16 residues. The DNA for the CDR3 is TGTGCCAGCAGGGGCCCTCAGGGGCTCGGCAATCAGCCCCAGCATTTT. Translating gives CASRGPQGLGNQPQHF.

V usage is TRBV6-5 and J usage is TRBJ1-4; no clear D gene. The germline V gene has CDR1 MNHEY and CDR2 SVGAGI. The CDR3 contains 15 residues. V lost 0 bases to trimming and J lost 3 bases, with 8 bases between them. This CDR3 is CASSYSGSPNEKLFF. CDR3 sequence (DNA): TGTGCCAGCAGTTACTCAGGGTCCCCTAATGAAAAACTGTTTTTT.

The table lists this clone with a few counts. The chain couples TRBV6-6 to TRBJ2-1; D is uncertain. There are 14 residues in the CDR3. The V end was cut by 0 bases, the J end by 3 bases, with 6 bases between. Per germline, CDR1 MNHNY and CDR2 SVGAGI (reference sequence). The CDR3 DNA reads as TGTGCCAGCAGTTACTCTTACAGCTACAATGAGCAGTTCTTC. Its protein is CASSYSYSYNEQFF.

The V call is TRBV7-9, the J call TRBJ2-4, with 7 positions matching TRBD1. V dropped 5 bases and J dropped 0; count of bases not matched to a gene: 7. The CDR3 is made up of 16 amino acids. Germline V lookup: CDR1 SEHNR, CDR2 FQNEAQ (reference sequence). The CDR3 DNA reads TGTGCCAGCAGCGTACGGGACAGCCTAGCCAAAAACATTCAGTACTTC. This gives the protein CASSVRDSLAKNIQYF.

The chain carries TRBV5-1 and TRBJ2-5, with D unclear. V shed 2 bases and J shed 2 bases, with 13 bases lying between them. CDR3 length: 15 residues. CDR1 and CDR2 (germline): SGHRS, YFSETQ. Here the CDR3 DNA reads TGCGCCAGCAGCTTCCAAGGAGCACCTCAAGAGACCCAGTACTTC. This codes for CASSFQGAPQETQYF. The entire variable domain, with the rest obtained from reference TRBV5-1 and TRBJ2-5, is as follows: KAGVTQTPRYLIKTRGQQVTLSCSPISGHRSVSWYQQTPGQGLQFLFEYFSETQRNKGNFPGRFSGRQFSNSRSEMNVSTLELGDSALYLCASSFQGAPQETQYFGPGTRLLVL.

This clone was seen once. V gene TRBV27 combines with J gene TRBJ1-1; TRBD1 matches at 7 bases. This CDR3 contains 15 residues. Germline V CDR1 and CDR2: MNHEY, SMNVEV (reference sequence). V gave up 6 bases and J gave up 7 bases; unmatched junction bases: 14. The DNA of the CDR3 is TGTGCCAGCAGCCTTATTCGGACAGGCGGGGGTGAAGCTTTCTTT. Protein product: CASSLIRTGGGEAFF.

The chain employs TRBV19 and TRBJ2-2; 12 bases match TRBD2. This CDR3 spans 15 amino acids. The J segment lost 4 bases and the V segment lost 8 bases, leaving 5 bases of the junction unmatched. Germline V gene lookup returns CDR1 LNHDA and CDR2 SQIVND (reference sequence). As DNA, the CDR3 is TGTGCCAGTGGTGGACTAGCGGGAACCACCGGGGAGCTGTTTTTT. Translating gives CASGGLAGTTGELFF.

The V and J genes are TRBV7-2 and TRBJ2-5; TRBD2 aligns across 13 bases. Germline V gene sequence: CDR1 SGHTA, CDR2 FQGNSA. This CDR3 spans 16 amino acids. After removal of 5 bases from V and 10 bases from J, the junction contained 13 bases not matched to a gene. DNA for the CDR3: TGTGCCAGCAGCCCGTCGAGGACTAGCGGGAGAGGGGGCCAGTACTTC. This encodes CASSPSRTSGRGGQYF. The entire variable domain, with the rest obtained from reference TRBV7-2 and TRBJ2-5, is as follows: GAGVSQSPSNKVTEKGKDVELRCDPISGHTALYWYRQSLGQGLEFLIYFQGNSAPDKSGLPSDRFSAERTGGSVSTLTIQRTQQEDSAVYLCASSPSRTSGRGGQYFGPGTRLLVL.

V is TRBV6-5 and J is TRBJ2-7; TRBD1 matches at 8 bases. The V segment lost 6 bases and the J segment 3 bases; nucleotides outside the gene matches: 7. CDR1 and CDR2 from the germline V gene are MNHEY and SVGAGI. There are 14 residues in the CDR3. CDR3 amino acids: CASSLTGAYYEQYF. CDR3 nucleotides: TGTGCCAGCAGCCTGACAGGGGCCTACTACGAGCAGTACTTC.

The chain joins TRBV6-5 to TRBJ1-3; a possible D gene is TRBD1 (6 bases). V was shortened by 6 bases and J by 7 bases, with 13 bases between the two germline ends. Per the germline V gene, CDR1 is MNHEY and CDR2 is SVGAGI. This CDR3 is 13 amino acids long. Here the CDR3 DNA reads TGTGCCAGCAGGTTACAGGGCGGGAACACCATATATTTT. Its translation: CASRLQGGNTIYF.

This clone was counted between two and nine times. The V gene is TRBV28, the J gene TRBJ2-2; D unresolved. The germline gives CDR1 MDHEN, CDR2 SYDVKM. This CDR3 comprises 13 residues. V shed 5 bases and J shed 5 bases, with 9 bases lying between them. The CDR3 region is CASSPHLTGELFF. The CDR3 nucleotides are TGTGCCAGCAGTCCCCATTTGACCGGGGAGCTGTTTTTT.

This clone appeared a single time. The rearrangement links TRBV6-5 to TRBJ1-1; D is ambiguous. This CDR3 is 13 amino acids long. Trimming cost V 2 bases and J 8 bases, with 12 bases left between them. CDR1 MNHEY and CDR2 SVGAGI come from the germline V gene. CDR3 sequence reads: CASSYEFGREAFF. As DNA, the CDR3 is TGTGCCAGCAGTTACGAATTCGGCAGGGAAGCTTTCTTT.

This chain uses TRBV10-2 with TRBJ2-7; weak D call: TRBD1 (5 bases). Germline CDR1 is WSHSY and CDR2 is SAAADI. The V and J ends lost 6 bases and 0 bases respectively, with 15 bases between them. This CDR3 is 15 amino acids long. The CDR3: CASSPRQRSSYEQYF. The CDR3 region has the DNA TGCGCCAGCAGCCCCAGACAGAGGAGCTCCTACGAGCAGTACTTC.

V is TRBV10-3 and J is TRBJ2-7; 12 bases agree with TRBD2. This CDR3 is 16 amino acids long. Per germline, CDR1 ENHRY and CDR2 SYGVKD. Trimming took 4 bases from V and 3 from J; bases not matched to a gene: 7. The CDR3 nucleotides are TGTGCCATCAGTGTTCTAGCGGGAGGGCTCTTCTACGAGCAGTACTTC. The encoded protein is CAISVLAGGLFYEQYF.

The chain joins TRBV7-8 to TRBJ1-3; a possible D gene is TRBD1 (6 bases). The CDR3 loop spans 14 amino acids. V gave up 5 bases and J gave up 4 bases, with 12 bases separating them. Germline V gene data show CDR1 as SGHVS and CDR2 as FQNEAQ. CDR3 bases: TGTGCCAGCAGCCCGGTAGGACAGGGAAACACCATATATTTT. Translated: CASSPVGQGNTIYF.

The chain is built from TRBV14 and TRBJ2-7; TRBD2 matches at 7 bases. CDR3 length: 15 amino acids. The J segment lost 3 bases and the V segment lost 4 bases, leaving 9 bases of the junction unmatched. Germline CDR1 SGHDN, CDR2 FVKESK. CDR3 protein: CASSPGPGGSYEQYF. Here the CDR3 DNA reads TGTGCCAGCAGCCCGGGTCCTGGCGGGAGCTACGAGCAGTACTTC.

The chain couples TRBV28 to TRBJ1-5, with TRBD1 as a possible D gene (5 bases). V gave up 2 bases and J gave up 3 bases, with 14 bases separating them. The germline V gene has CDR1 MDHEN and CDR2 SYDVKM. The CDR3 totals 16 residues. This chain's CDR3 is CASSLGRQGNNQPQHF. The CDR3 bases are TGTGCCAGCAGTTTAGGTAGGCAGGGCAACAATCAGCCCCAGCATTTT. The variable domain in full, completed from reference TRBV28 and TRBJ1-5, reads DVKVTQSSRYLVKRTGEKVFLECVQDMDHENMFWYRQDPGLGLRLIYFSYDVKMKEKGDIPEGYSVSREKKERFSLILESASTNQTSMYLCASSLGRQGNNQPQHFGDGTRLSIL.

The chain uses TRBV25-1 and TRBJ2-5, with 10 positions matching TRBD2. The germline V gene has CDR1 MGHDK and CDR2 SYGVNS. V was pared by 4 bases and J by 2 bases, with 4 bases of the junction left unmatched. The CDR3 consists of 15 residues. CDR3 region: CASSGGLAVQETQYF. CDR3 DNA: TGTGCCAGCAGTGGTGGACTAGCGGTTCAAGAGACCCAGTACTTC.

The V and J genes are TRBV29-1 and TRBJ2-1; D may be TRBD2 (5 bases). The V end lost 4 bases, the J end lost 0 bases, and 13 bases lay between the germline ends. CDR1 and CDR2 from the germline V gene are SQVTM and ANQGSEA. The CDR3 extends over 15 amino acids. CDR3 loop: CSVVPGYSSYNEQFF. As DNA, the CDR3 is TGCAGCGTTGTCCCGGGGTACAGCTCCTACAATGAGCAGTTCTTC.

This clone occurred a few times. CDR3 amino acids: CAISDGREASTDTQYF. CDR3 coding DNA: TGTGCCATCAGTGACGGGCGGGAGGCTAGCACAGATACGCAGTATTTT. V usage is TRBV10-3 and J usage is TRBJ2-3; 8 positions match TRBD2. The length of the CDR3 is 16 residues. With V trimmed by 3 bases and J by 0 bases, 5 bases remained unmatched. Germline CDR1 is ENHRY and CDR2 is SYGVKD.

The genes are TRBV7-9 and TRBJ2-7; D unresolved. Trimming shortened V by 4 bases and J by 0 bases, and 10 bases separated the two germline ends. This CDR3 region has 14 residues. Germline V CDR1 and CDR2: SEHNR, FQNEAQ (reference sequence). The CDR3 DNA reads as TGTGCCAGCAGCTCGCGGCATAGCTCCTACGAGCAGTACTTC. This codes for CASSSRHSSYEQYF.